Below are 9 T cell receptor beta chains sequenced from a single sample in a study of blood T cell repertoires in COVID-19. Only in-frame clones appear in the TCRdb table, and some are missing; sequencing was by immunoSEQ multiplex PCR. The repertoire holds some 110,000 clones, approximately 87% seen once, with around 2% in the top ten. The sequenced sample was peripheral blood. The source is a man younger than 40 with acute or convalescent COVID-19.

The genes are TRBV4-1 and TRBJ2-7; 9 nucleotides line up with TRBD2. Germline-derived CDR1 and CDR2 are MGHRA and YSYEKL. This CDR3 is 13 amino acids long. The V and J ends lost 3 bases and 7 bases, in that order; junction bases with no gene match: 4. CDR3 residues: CASSQGLAEEQYF. CDR3 coding DNA: TGCGCCAGCAGCCAGGGACTAGCTGAGGAGCAGTACTTC.

The chain carries TRBV25-1 and TRBJ2-2, with D unresolved. Looked up from germline, CDR1 is MGHDK and CDR2 is SYGVNS. Trimming left V 3 bases short and J 6 bases short, with 11 bases between. This CDR3 is built from 14 residues. CDR3 in amino acids: CASSDSRAPGELFF. The CDR3 DNA is TGTGCCAGCAGTGACTCGCGAGCCCCCGGGGAGCTGTTTTTT.

The chain couples TRBV6-1 to TRBJ1-3; 7 nucleotides agree with TRBD1. This CDR3 has 15 amino acids. The junction had 7 bases not matched to a gene; V was cut back by 1 base and J by 7 bases. Per germline, CDR1 MNHNS and CDR2 SASEGT. The CDR3 sequence is CASSEGPRGANTIYF. Written as DNA, the CDR3 is TGTGCCAGCAGTGAAGGTCCCAGGGGGGCTAACACCATATATTTT.

This clone showed up just once. The chain couples TRBV9 to TRBJ2-5; 12 nucleotides agree with TRBD2. This CDR3 has 15 residues. With V trimmed by 4 bases and J by 1 base, 2 bases remained unmatched. Germline loops: CDR1 SGDLS, CDR2 YYNGEE. The CDR3 loop is CASSTTSGGQETQYF. In nucleotides, the CDR3 is TGTGCCAGCAGCACGACTAGCGGGGGCCAAGAGACCCAGTACTTC.

The DNA of the CDR3 is TGTGCCAGCAGCCAAGATCGCAGGGGTGGTGAAAAACTGTTTTTT. Translating gives CASSQDRRGGEKLFF. The V gene is TRBV4-2, the J gene TRBJ1-4, with D possibly being TRBD1 (6 bases). CDR1 is LGHNA, CDR2 YNFKEQ, per germline. The CDR3 is 15 amino acids. V gave up 0 bases and J gave up 7 bases, with 12 bases separating them.

The gene calls are TRBV7-2 and TRBJ2-7; D possibly corresponds to TRBD2 (6 bases). This CDR3 contains 16 residues. The V gene's germline CDR1 is SGHTA and CDR2 FQGNSA. Trimming removed 1 base at V and 0 bases at J, with 13 bases between. This chain's CDR3 is CASSLDPGTSSYEQYF. CDR3 coding DNA: TGTGCCAGCAGCTTAGATCCCGGGACTTCCTCCTACGAGCAGTACTTC.

This chain links TRBV7-6 with TRBJ2-1; tentatively, D is TRBD2 (7 bases). This CDR3 contains 17 residues. The V and J ends lost 1 base and 5 bases respectively, with 18 bases between them. Germline V gives CDR1 SGHVS, CDR2 FNYEAQ. CDR3 region: CASSLVMGGGPNNEQFF. The CDR3 DNA is TGTGCCAGCAGCTTAGTTATGGGCGGGGGCCCTAACAATGAGCAGTTCTTC.

This chain joins TRBV18 and TRBJ1-6; D is possibly TRBD1 (6 bases). The V gene's germline CDR1 is KGHSH and CDR2 LQKENI. There are 14 residues in the CDR3. Deletions cut 3 bases from V and 7 bases from J, with 10 bases between. The CDR3 loop is CASSPNTGNSPLHF. The DNA for the CDR3 is TGTGCCAGCTCACCGAATACAGGGAATTCACCCCTCCACTTT.

The chain recombines TRBV3-1 (or the pseudogene TRBV3-2) with TRBJ2-3; no definite D call. The germline V gene encodes CDR1 LGHDT and CDR2 YNNKEL (reference sequence). V was trimmed by 7 bases and J by 1 base, leaving 9 bases between them. This CDR3 is built from 13 residues. DNA of the CDR3: TGTGCCAGCACCTTAAGAGGCACAGATACGCAGTATTTT. Translated, it gives CASTLRGTDTQYF.